The clone carrying this T cell receptor (beta chain) was seen repeatedly, ten times or more. Its antigen is currently unknown. The data belong to a study of T-cell reconstitution after alpha-beta-depleted transplantation in children. Overall study results and limits: It was reported that alpha-beta T cells came from several hundred expanded graft clones (about two months after transplant). In some patients, recipient T cells and intrathymic progenitors surviving conditioning explained high day-60 diversity. Newly made T cells mostly supplied T-cell counts and diversity one year after transplant.

Unique molecular identifiers tagged the TCRbeta library. TCRdb fed the PCR reads into MiXCR, producing one record per CDR3 protein. The table has some 150,000 distinct CDR3 sequences, 7.5% to 9% seen once. The V gene's germline CDR1 is SGHDT and CDR2 YYEEEE. This CDR3 is 14 amino acids long. J lost 0 bases, V lost 9 bases, and 9 bases had no gene match. This specimen was PBMCs, mostly from graft donor cells, taken 180 days after TCRalphabeta/CD19-depleted stem cell transplant. This sequence joins TRBV5-6 and TRBJ2-7, with 7 bases aligning to TRBD1. This receptor was obtained from a female patient aged 2 to 10 who had a stem cell transplant for congenital amegakaryocytic thrombocytopenia, so the T cells may come from the graft donor. CDR3 residues: CAMGAGTASYEQYF. The CDR3 DNA follows: TGTGCCATGGGCGCCGGGACAGCCTCCTACGAGCAGTACTTC.